The source of this T cell receptor beta chain is a study of blood T cell repertoires in COVID-19. Whole-study context: Some COVID-19 samples were acute and others convalescent; all came from the United States, Italy and Spain.

Authors' processing steps: Counts of nucleated cells, estimated from reference gene primer amplification, were obtained. Profiling relied on immunoSEQ multiplex PCR, and the TCRdb table lists in-frame clones only, not all of them. V and J calls plus clone size are reproduced from that table; the DNA served to infer D and trimming. Here the sample spans under 300,000 clones, 70% to 85% being singletons. V lost 3 bases and J 0 bases, leaving 15 bases between the germline ends. Germline CDR1 is MNHEY and CDR2 is SMNVEV (reference sequence). This CDR3 is built from 18 residues. This TCR was recovered from a man between 35 and 55 years old who had recovered from COVID-19. V usage is TRBV27 and J usage is TRBJ1-6, with a tentative D call TRBD1 (6 bases). The specimen was peripheral blood. The CDR3 coding sequence is TGTGCCAGCAGTTTTAGCCAGGGACAAAGCTCCTATAATTCACCCCTCCACTTT. Its protein is CASSFSQGQSSYNSPLHF.